Listed here is a single T cell receptor (beta chain). As yet, its antigen is unknown. CD4+ cells of the naive, central memory, regulatory and stem cell-like memory types were sorted via CD45RO/CCR7/CD25/CD127/CD95/CD27. The data originate from a study of beta chain features in type 1 diabetes. The whole isolated RNA underwent reverse transcription, so sequencing captured expressed TCRB transcripts. The assay was immunoSEQ multiplex PCR, and TCRdb's table has in-frame clones only and misses some. This table has approximately 52,000 clones, roughly 63% appearing once. Points from the study as a whole: cDNA-based reads could over-represent cells with high TCR expression. Patients with Type 1 diabetes showed moderately but significantly shorter TCRB CDR3s in all four CD4+ subsets.

The source material was stem cell memory CD4+ T cells from blood. The origin of this receptor is a woman aged 30 to 39 with type 1 diabetes.

CDR3 DNA: TGTGCCAGCTCACCACCGGGCTGGGAGCGTGGCACTGAAGCTTTCTTT. It is translated as CASSPPGWERGTEAFF. V gene TRBV18 combines with J gene TRBJ1-1; no clear D. Germline CDR1 and CDR2: KGHSH and LQKENI. The length of the CDR3 is 16 residues. V was pared by 0 bases and J by 4 bases, with 15 bases between.